The 30 T cell receptor beta chains below come from one sample, sequenced in a study of cytomegalovirus exposure and HLA in healthy donors. The study ran its PCR with 60 Vbeta and 13 Jbeta primers. Assay used: immunoSEQ multiplex PCR; TCRdb lists only in-frame clones, some missing. The table includes 84,000 or so clones, roughly 58% detected once. Sequenced sample: PBMCs. The receptors come from a woman aged 25-40 years in good health and CMV-seropositive.

The CDR3 sequence is CASSPGGPVWEQYF. As DNA, the CDR3 is TGTGCCAGCAGTCCAGGGGGCCCAGTGTGGGAGCAGTACTTC. The V and J genes are TRBV6-6 and TRBJ2-7, with 8 bases aligning to TRBD1. V was clipped by 5 bases and J by 7 bases; unmatched bases: 10. The V gene's germline CDR1 is MNHNY and CDR2 SVGAGI (reference sequence). CDR3 size: 14 residues.

In its sample, this clone ranks as medium-sized. V gene TRBV7-9 combines with J gene TRBJ2-3; the match to TRBD2 covers 9 bases. After removal of 0 bases from V and 6 bases from J, the junction contained 7 bases not matched to a gene. This CDR3 comprises 16 residues. Germline CDR1 reads SEHNR; CDR2 reads FQNEAQ (reference sequence). CDR3 sequence: CASSLAAGGVKDTQYF. The CDR3 DNA reads as TGTGCCAGCAGCTTAGCCGCGGGGGGGGTGAAGGATACGCAGTATTTT.

The chain joins TRBV4-3 to TRBJ2-7; 9 bases match TRBD2. With V trimmed by 0 bases and J by 2 bases, 2 bases remained unmatched. The CDR3 is 15 amino acids. Germline V lookup: CDR1 LGHNA, CDR2 YSLEER. This chain's CDR3 is CASSQERGGTYEQYF. The CDR3 nucleotides are TGCGCCAGCAGCCAAGAGCGGGGGGGAACCTACGAGCAGTACTTC.

This chain joins TRBV6-6 and TRBJ2-3, with D tentatively TRBD2 (6 bases). CDR3 size: 14 residues. Germline CDR1 is MNHNY and CDR2 is SVGAGI (reference sequence). V was clipped by 2 bases and J by 6 bases, with 12 bases between them. The CDR3 region has the DNA TGTGCCAGCAGTTACGGGGGGTCCAAGGATACGCAGTATTTT. Residues: CASSYGGSKDTQYF.

This chain uses TRBV5-1 with TRBJ1-6; a weak D match, TRBD1 (6 bases). The CDR3 extends over 18 amino acids. Trimming stripped 0 bases from V and 6 bases from J, with 19 bases between. CDR1 SGHRS and CDR2 YFSETQ come from the germline V gene. Here the CDR3 reads CASSLAPQTGPTNSPLHF. DNA of the CDR3: TGCGCCAGCAGCTTGGCCCCACAAACAGGGCCCACTAATTCACCCCTCCACTTT.

The chain recombines TRBV29-1 with TRBJ1-1; a possible D gene is TRBD1 (5 bases). The V end lost 3 bases, the J end lost 0 bases, and 11 bases lay between the germline ends. This CDR3 region has 14 residues. Germline CDR1 SQVTM, CDR2 ANQGSEA. The CDR3 here is CSVEKGAMNTEAFF. The DNA of the CDR3 is TGCAGCGTTGAGAAAGGGGCAATGAACACTGAAGCTTTCTTT. Full variable domain (outside the CDR3, taken from reference TRBV29-1 and TRBJ1-1): SAVISQKPSRDICQRGTSLTIQCQVDSQVTMMFWYRQQPGQSLTLIATANQGSEATYESGFVIDKFPISRPNLTFSTLTVSNMSPEDSSIYLCSVEKGAMNTEAFFGQGTRLTVV.

The chain employs TRBV2 and TRBJ2-7; 11 nucleotides agree with TRBD2. The V gene's germline CDR1 is SNHLY and CDR2 FYNNEI. CDR3 length: 17 amino acids. V lost 1 base and J lost 4; bases outside the gene matches: 9. DNA for the CDR3: TGTGCCAGCAGTGAAGTGCTAGCGGGGGGAACAGGGTACGAGCAGTACTTC. Translating it yields CASSEVLAGGTGYEQYF.

Remarks on this clone: One end of the junction is discordant with germline, which a read error may explain. The CDR3 coding sequence is TGTTCCAGCAGCGCTGCCGGGACAGAGAATTCACCCCTCCACTTT. Translating gives CSSSAAGTENSPLHF. This rearrangement joins TRBV7-9 to TRBJ1-6, with 7 nucleotides matching TRBD1. The germline gives CDR1 SEHNR, CDR2 FQNEAQ (reference sequence). The CDR3 totals 15 residues.

This chain connects TRBV6-1 to TRBJ1-5, with D uncertain. In germline, CDR1 is MNHNS, CDR2 SASEGT. The V end was cut by 4 bases, the J end by 2 bases, with 12 bases between. The CDR3 consists of 15 residues. The DNA of the CDR3 is TGTGCCAGCAGTGTGACACAATCCGGCAATCAGCCCCAGCATTTT. It yields the protein CASSVTQSGNQPQHF.

The chain links TRBV2 to TRBJ1-2; D call uncertain. CDR3 length: 11 amino acids. The germline CDR1 and CDR2 sequences are SNHLY and FYNNEI. The V end lost 7 bases, the J end lost 8 bases, and 11 bases lay between the germline ends. CDR3: CASNPFRGYTF. Written as DNA, the CDR3 is TGTGCCAGCAACCCTTTTCGGGGCTACACCTTC.

This clone was counted only a few times. The CDR3 sequence: CASSSEGGQRGGFAQEQFF. CDR3 DNA sequence: TGCGCCAGCAGCTCCGAAGGGGGTCAGCGGGGGGGGTTTGCTCAAGAGCAGTTCTTC. The chain carries TRBV5-1 and TRBJ2-1; 10 bases are a match to TRBD2. CDR1 is SGHRS, CDR2 YFSETQ, per germline. With V trimmed by 3 bases and J by 10 bases, 22 bases remained unmatched. The CDR3 runs to 19 residues.

This clone was detected once. The rearrangement joins TRBV5-6 to TRBJ2-1; 9 nucleotides match TRBD1. Germline V gene data show CDR1 as SGHDT and CDR2 as YYEEEE. The length of the CDR3 is 12 residues. The V gene end was trimmed by 1 base and the J gene end by 14 bases; junction bases not matched to a gene: 4. CDR3 loop: CASSLWDREEFF. As DNA, the CDR3 is TGTGCCAGCAGCTTGTGGGACAGGGAGGAGTTCTTC.

As DNA, the CDR3 is TGTGCCAGCAGTAGAGGATCTTACGGGACCCAGTACTTC. Amino acid sequence: CASSRGSYGTQYF. V gene TRBV27 combines with J gene TRBJ2-5; D is unclear. V lost 5 bases, J lost 7 bases, and 14 bases lay in between. In germline, CDR1 is MNHEY, CDR2 SMNVEV (reference sequence). The CDR3 consists of 13 residues.

This chain uses TRBV21-1 with TRBJ2-7; the table's D call of TRBD1 was not tested on the DNA. TRBV21-1 is a listed pseudogene. The CDR3 covers 12 residues. The CDR3 loop reads CATPGHSYEQYF. CDR3 DNA: TGTGCCACCCCGGGACACTCCTACGAGCAGTACTTC.

The chain couples TRBV30 to TRBJ2-3; a possible D gene is TRBD1 (6 bases). There are 18 residues in the CDR3. The V gene lost 1 base and the J gene lost 3 bases, with 23 bases spanning the gap. From germline, CDR1 is GTSNPN and CDR2 SVGIG (reference sequence). CDR3 nucleotides: TGTGCCTGGAGTGGAATGGGACACTTGGTGGACGGAACAGATACGCAGTATTTT. As protein: CAWSGMGHLVDGTDTQYF. Based on the CDR3 plus reference TRBV30 and TRBJ2-3, the full variable domain is SQTIHQWPATLVQPVGSPLSLECTVEGTSNPNLYWYRQAAGRGLQLLFYSVGIGQISSEVPQNLSASRPQDRQFILSSKKLLLSDSGFYLCAWSGMGHLVDGTDTQYFGPGTRLTVL.

A few counts support this clone. CDR3 DNA sequence: TGTGCCAGCAGCTTAGGAGCGGGGTACGAGCAGTACTTC. Translating it yields CASSLGAGYEQYF. The gene calls are TRBV7-2 and TRBJ2-7; 7 bases agree with TRBD2. Germline CDR1 is SGHTA and CDR2 is FQGNSA. The CDR3 consists of 13 residues. V shed 1 base, J shed 4 bases, and the junction held 1 base outside the gene matches.

This chain connects TRBV4-3 to TRBJ1-1, with D possibly matching TRBD1 (6 bases). The CDR3 consists of 14 residues. Germline V CDR1 and CDR2: LGHNA, YSLEER. V was cut by 8 bases and J by 1 base, with 14 bases left in between. The CDR3 region is CASRRGGENTEAFF. The DNA for the CDR3 is TGCGCCAGCCGCCGGGGGGGCGAGAACACTGAAGCTTTCTTT.

The chain uses TRBV5-1 and TRBJ2-3; TRBD2 matches at 10 bases. V trimming: 1 base; J trimming: 6 bases; junction bases outside the gene matches: 5. This CDR3 is 15 amino acids long. Germline V gene data show CDR1 as SGHRS and CDR2 as YFSETQ. In nucleotides, the CDR3 is TGCGCCAGCAGCTTGCAGTTACTAGCGGGGGATACGCAGTATTTT. Its protein product is CASSLQLLAGDTQYF.

This chain links TRBV9 with TRBJ1-1, with D perhaps matching TRBD1 (6 bases). Germline lookup yields CDR1 SGDLS and CDR2 YYNGEE. CDR3 size: 15 residues. Trimming removed 2 bases at V and 2 bases at J, with 13 bases between. The CDR3 sequence is CASSVGDRLNTEAFF. The CDR3 nucleotides read TGTGCCAGCAGCGTCGGAGACAGGCTAAACACTGAAGCTTTCTTT.

This clone has just a few counts. The chain couples TRBV6-1 to TRBJ1-1, with D possibly matching TRBD1 (5 bases). V was pared by 2 bases and J by 1 base, with 11 bases between. The V gene's germline CDR1 is MNHNS and CDR2 SASEGT. This CDR3 region has 15 residues. The CDR3 protein is CASSEYGAQNTEAFF. As DNA, the CDR3 is TGTGCCAGCAGTGAATATGGGGCGCAGAACACTGAAGCTTTCTTT.

This chain uses TRBV5-8 with TRBJ1-1, with 8 bases matching TRBD1. With V trimmed by 4 bases and J by 6 bases, 8 bases remained unmatched. Per germline, CDR1 SGHTS and CDR2 YDEGEE. This CDR3 comprises 14 residues. CDR3 sequence (DNA): TGTGCCAGCAGCCGAGGGGACAGGATCCCTGAAGCTTTCTTT. Translating gives CASSRGDRIPEAFF.

Comment on this clone: The identical CDR3 is also encoded by other nucleotide sequences in the sample. The V gene is TRBV19, the J gene TRBJ2-1; TRBD1 matches at 8 bases. The J segment lost 7 bases and the V segment lost 6 bases, leaving 5 bases of the junction unmatched. Germline V gene sequence: CDR1 LNHDA, CDR2 SQIVND (reference sequence). The CDR3 is 13 amino acids. The CDR3: CASSGQGRNEQFF. The CDR3 nucleotides are TGTGCCAGTAGCGGACAGGGTAGGAATGAGCAGTTCTTC.

The rearrangement joins TRBV15 to TRBJ2-7, with D perhaps matching TRBD1 (6 bases). Trimming took off 0 bases at V and 2 bases at J, with 11 bases between the two ends. The CDR3 loop spans 15 amino acids. The germline gives CDR1 LNHNV, CDR2 YYDKDF (reference sequence). Here the CDR3 reads CATSREGGEAYEQYF. The CDR3 DNA is TGTGCCACCAGCAGAGAAGGGGGAGAGGCCTACGAGCAGTACTTC.

This sequence joins TRBV18 and TRBJ1-2, with TRBD1 identical over 7 bases. Looked up from germline, CDR1 is KGHSH and CDR2 is LQKENI. The junction had 4 bases not matched to a gene; V was cut back by 5 bases and J by 1 base. The CDR3 spans 14 residues. CDR3 sequence (DNA): TGTGCCAGCTCAGAACAGGGGAGTAACTATGGCTACACCTTC. This sequence encodes CASSEQGSNYGYTF.

The rearrangement joins TRBV6-6 to TRBJ2-1; 10 positions match TRBD1. CDR1 is MNHNY, CDR2 SVGAGI, per germline (reference sequence). This CDR3 contains 16 residues. The junction had 2 bases not matched to a gene; V was cut back by 0 bases and J by 3 bases. DNA for the CDR3: TGTGCCAGCAGTTACTCAGGGACAGGGGACTACAATGAGCAGTTCTTC. Translating it yields CASSYSGTGDYNEQFF.

The rearrangement joins TRBV5-8 to TRBJ2-5; D is possibly TRBD2 (5 bases). With 0 bases removed from V and 4 bases from J, the gap between germline ends came to 10 bases. This CDR3 is 14 amino acids long. CDR1 and CDR2 (germline): SGHTS, YDEGEE. The CDR3 coding sequence is TGTGCCAGCAGCTTGGAACTAGTAGTAGAGACCCAGTACTTC. Translated, it gives CASSLELVVETQYF.

The chain has TRBV5-1 and TRBJ1-1, with a tentative D call TRBD1 (5 bases). The CDR3 consists of 14 residues. CDR1 and CDR2 from the germline V gene are SGHRS and YFSETQ. V gave up 4 bases and J gave up 4 bases, with 14 bases separating them. The DNA of the CDR3 is TGCGCCAGCAGCCAATACGGGACTCCCACTGAAGCTTTCTTT. This codes for CASSQYGTPTEAFF. Using reference TRBV5-1 and TRBJ1-1 for the parts outside the CDR3, the full variable domain is KAGVTQTPRYLIKTRGQQVTLSCSPISGHRSVSWYQQTPGQGLQFLFEYFSETQRNKGNFPGRFSGRQFSNSRSEMNVSTLELGDSALYLCASSQYGTPTEAFFGQGTRLTVV.

This clone was observed a few times. This chain joins TRBV30 and TRBJ2-5; 7 nucleotides agree with TRBD1. The end of the DNA fits TRBJ2-7 better, so the J call may be wrong. CDR3 length equals 13 residues. Germline V CDR1 and CDR2: GTSNPN, SVGIG (reference sequence). CDR3 in DNA: TGTGCCTGGAGAGGGGGCGCTACCTACGAGCAGTACTTC. This encodes CAWRGGATYEQYF.

The rearrangement links TRBV7-9 to TRBJ2-2, with TRBD2 as a possible D gene (6 bases). Germline V gene data show CDR1 as SEHNR and CDR2 as FQNEAQ (reference sequence). V lost 3 bases and J lost 1, with 9 bases in between. This CDR3 has 15 amino acids. CDR3 coding DNA: TGTGCCAGCAGCTTCCCGGGGGTGAACACCGGGGAGCTGTTTTTT. It is translated as CASSFPGVNTGELFF.

V usage is TRBV6-6 and J usage is TRBJ1-5, with D perhaps TRBD1 (5 bases). The CDR3 contains 15 residues. In germline, CDR1 is MNHNY, CDR2 SVGAGI (reference sequence). The ends were cut back, 7 bases at V and 1 base at J, with 14 bases in the middle. The CDR3 loop reads CASTTGGGSNQPQHF. The CDR3 DNA is TGTGCCAGCACTACCGGGGGAGGGAGCAATCAGCCCCAGCATTTT.